This T cell receptor beta chain was profiled in a study of beta chain features in type 1 diabetes. The investigators reverse transcribed all of the isolated RNA, so they sequenced expressed TCRB transcripts. Read counts averaged around 3.9 million for samples of naive, central memory and regulatory T cells. Generated by immunoSEQ multiplex PCR, the TCRdb table keeps only in-frame clones and is missing some. Of 300,000 to 450,000 clones listed, around a tenth are singletons. The authors sorted CD4+ naive, central memory, regulatory and stem cell-like memory cells via CD45RO/CCR7/CD25/CD127/CD95/CD27. Comments on this clone: Its antigen is not identified.

Trimming took 5 bases from V and 10 from J; bases not matched to a gene: 14. This CDR3 has 14 residues. CDR1 is MNHEY, CDR2 SVGAGI, per germline. Study-level findings and limits: Type 1 diabetes patients showed a moderate but significant shortening of TCRB CDR3s in all four CD4+ subsets.

The origin of this receptor is a man aged 25 to 45 with type 1 diabetes. The genes are TRBV6-5 and TRBJ2-7; 7 nucleotides match TRBD1. Input material: central memory CD4+ T cells from blood. The CDR3 DNA reads as TGTGCCAGCAGTCCGGGGACAGTAGAAAGGGAACAGTACTTC. As protein: CASSPGTVEREQYF.